This T cell receptor (beta chain) was obtained from a study of OX40 agonist ivuxolimab in advanced cancers. Some background on the complete study: Ivuxolimab, which targeted the costimulatory receptor OX40 (CD134), was an agonistic, fully human IgG2 monoclonal antibody. Of the 50 to 55 dose-escalation patients, hepatocellular carcinoma was present in 19, melanoma in roughly 15, renal cell carcinoma in 9 and head and neck cancer in 9. The dose-escalation cohort was about 87% male with a mean age of 60 years, ranging from roughly 23 to 85. Peripheral TCRbeta sequencing was intended to test whether TCR sequence diversity was altered and clonal T-cell expansion was caused by ivuxolimab. Intravenous ivuxolimab was administered to patients every 2 weeks at six dose levels: 0.01, 0.1, 0.3, 1.5, 3 and 10 mg/kg. Patients were allowed to have had prior anti-PD-1, anti-PD-L1 or anti-CTLA-4 therapy, and 40% to 45% of the dose-escalation patients had previously received checkpoint inhibitors. Three dose-escalation patients achieved partial responses, one with hepatocellular carcinoma and two with cutaneous melanoma. The paper reports the monotherapy dose-escalation portion (N of about 51 patients) of the phase I ivuxolimab trial. What the authors observed across the whole study: Low levels of normalized T-cell clonal expansion were also seen in some patients who did not respond. After ivuxolimab, more expanded clones were found on average in CD8+ T cells than in CD4+ T cells. In the 0.1-3.0 mg/kg groups, partial responders were among the patients with the lowest normalized peripheral clonal expansion, particularly in CD8+ T cells. At doses of 0.1 to 3.0 mg/kg, clonal expansion of both CD4+ and CD8+ T cells in blood was seen between baseline and week 6. The antigen specificity of the clonally expanded peripheral T cells was not determined.

A note on this clone: No antigen is known for it. No base-level quality is on record; no much larger clone is a single base apart.

Inclusive of the bounding cysteine and phenylalanine, the CDR3 is 14 residues long. CDR3 DNA only is kept here, 42 bases in frame from base 1. V was cut back by 0 bases and J by 3 bases, leaving a gap of 10 bases between them. The germline V gene encodes CDR1 SGHDT and CDR2 YYEEEE. To sequence the TCRbeta CDR3 region, genomic DNA was isolated from the sorted cells. The immunoSEQ Assay was used for sequencing of TCRbeta CDR3 regions. This is the immuneACCESS table as TCRdb keeps it, with only in-frame sequences that have V and J called. A part of the clones is gone; compared with another copy, unresolved V genes explain less than half, and the rest is unexplained. In all, the sample holds around 50,000 clones, and 85% of those were seen once. Around 21% of the sample belongs to the ten largest clones. The trial excluded patients who had a history of autoimmune disease or who were on systemic immunosuppression. Peripheral blood for TCR sequencing was collected from all dose cohorts at baseline, on cycle 4 day 1, and on cycle 7 day 1. Samples came from an open-label, multicenter, first-in-human phase I dose-escalation trial of ivuxolimab. Adults with locally advanced or metastatic head and neck squamous cell, hepatocellular, melanoma or renal cell carcinoma were enrolled in the trial. Before TCR sequencing, CD4+ T cells and CD8+ T cells were sorted from peripheral blood as separate populations.

Sequenced here: CD4+ or CD8+ T cells sorted from blood, sampled in a trial of the OX40 agonist ivuxolimab. The chain is assembled from TRBV5-6 and TRBJ2-7; the D gene is perhaps TRBD2, on 5 matching bases. The receptor was isolated from an adult with an advanced solid tumor such as melanoma, head and neck, liver or kidney cancer. The CDR3 protein sequence reads: CASSLGLRVYEQYF. The nucleotides read TGTGCCAGCAGCTTGGGACTGCGGGTCTACGAGCAGTACTTC. Extended through the reference TRBV5-6 and TRBJ2-7 proteins, this CDR3 yields the full variable domain: DAGVTQSPTHLIKTRGQQVTLRCSPKSGHDTVSWYQQALGQGPQFIFQYYEEEERQRGNFPDRFSGHQFPNYSSELNVNALLLGDSALYLCASSLGLRVYEQYFGPGTRLTVT.